A single sample gave rise to the 21 T cell receptor beta chains below, sequenced in a study of shared clonotypes between healthy human individuals. Here immunoSEQ multiplex PCR was the method, and the copy in TCRdb shows in-frame clones only, minus some. Here the sample spans approximately 2.5 million clones, around 94% being singletons. The sample comprised naive CD4+ T cells sorted from blood. Subset reported: CD45RA+ positively selected. These receptors were taken from a man in his late teens or twenties in good health.

This clone was observed a single time. This chain joins TRBV12-5 and TRBJ1-5; no definite D call. This CDR3 contains 14 residues. The V end lost 6 bases, the J end lost 3 bases, and 12 bases lay between the germline ends. Germline values: CDR1 LGHNT, CDR2 FRNRAP. The CDR3 DNA sequence: TGTGCTAGTGGGCCCAGGTTCACCAATCAGCCCCAGCATTTT. It encodes CASGPRFTNQPQHF. Looking up the rest from reference TRBV12-5 and TRBJ1-5 gives the full variable domain: DARVTQTPRHKVTEMGQEVTMRCQPILGHNTVFWYRQTMMQGLELLAYFRNRAPLDDSGMPKDRFSAEMPDATLATLKIQPSEPRDSAVYFCASGPRFTNQPQHFGDGTRLSIL.

The rearrangement joins TRBV10-3 to TRBJ2-5, with D perhaps TRBD2 (6 bases). TRBJ2-7 explains the end of the DNA better; the J call may be wrong. Germline CDR1 ENHRY, CDR2 SYGVKD. The CDR3 contains 14 residues. The CDR3 spells CAISEGTPGYEQYF. Here the CDR3 DNA reads TGTGCCATCAGTGAAGGGACTCCCGGCTACGAGCAGTACTTC.

This chain connects TRBV4-1 to TRBJ2-1, with TRBD2 matching over 8 bases. The CDR3 covers 14 residues. Germline V gene data show CDR1 as MGHRA and CDR2 as YSYEKL. V shed 0 bases and J 9 bases; nucleotides not matched to a gene: 4. Here the CDR3 reads CASSQEGAGGEQFF. DNA of the CDR3: TGCGCCAGCAGCCAAGAAGGGGCGGGAGGTGAGCAGTTCTTC.

Details on this clone: The identical CDR3 is also encoded by other nucleotide sequences in the sample. The chain employs TRBV19 and TRBJ2-3, with a weak D call TRBD1 (5 bases). The CDR3 has 14 amino acids. V was pared by 2 bases and J by 1 base, with 7 bases between. Germline V lookup: CDR1 LNHDA, CDR2 SQIVND (reference sequence). Here the CDR3 DNA reads TGTGCCAGTAGTATACAGGGCGGCACAGATACGCAGTATTTT. Protein: CASSIQGGTDTQYF.

The CDR3 bases are TGTGCCAGCAGTGTATCCGGGACCGCCTACGAGCAGTACTTC. Its translation: CASSVSGTAYEQYF. V usage is TRBV2 and J usage is TRBJ2-7, with D perhaps assigned TRBD1 or TRBD2 (5 bases each). The CDR3 has 14 amino acids. Germline loops: CDR1 SNHLY, CDR2 FYNNEI. Deletions cut 4 bases from V and 2 bases from J, with 12 bases between.

The rearrangement joins TRBV6-5 to TRBJ2-7, with D uncertain. CDR3 size: 15 residues. Trimming removed 0 bases at V and 3 bases at J, with 12 bases between. Germline CDR1 is MNHEY and CDR2 is SVGAGI. CDR3 sequence: CASSYSGKANYEQYF. CDR3 in DNA: TGTGCCAGCAGTTACTCGGGAAAGGCGAACTACGAGCAGTACTTC.

The chain recombines TRBV10-3 with TRBJ2-5; TRBD2 matches 11 bases. The CDR3 contains 14 residues. V shed 6 bases, J shed 3 bases, and the junction held 3 bases outside the gene matches. Germline loops: CDR1 ENHRY, CDR2 SYGVKD. CDR3 sequence reads: CAIRKGLAEETQYF. DNA for the CDR3: TGTGCCATCAGGAAGGGACTAGCGGAAGAGACCCAGTACTTC.

The chain couples TRBV11-2 to TRBJ2-2, with D uncertain. The germline CDR1 and CDR2 sequences are SGHAT and FQNNGV. The V end lost 5 bases, the J end lost 6 bases, and 10 bases lay between the germline ends. CDR3 length: 13 amino acids. CDR3 sequence reads: CASSQTSPGELFF. Written as DNA, the CDR3 is TGTGCCAGCAGCCAGACCTCGCCCGGGGAGCTGTTTTTT.

The chain joins TRBV4-1 to TRBJ2-6; no reliable D call. The V end lost 4 bases, the J end lost 0 bases, and 7 bases lay between the germline ends. The germline V gene encodes CDR1 MGHRA and CDR2 YSYEKL. The CDR3 covers 15 residues. The CDR3 loop is CASSPISSGANVLTF. CDR3 bases: TGCGCCAGCAGCCCGATTTCCTCTGGGGCCAACGTCCTGACTTTC.

This clone was counted once. The chain is built from TRBV5-1 and TRBJ2-3; TRBD1 matches at 9 bases. Germline trimming cut 0 bases from V and 3 bases from J; bases unmatched to any gene: 8. In germline, CDR1 is SGHRS, CDR2 YFSETQ. The CDR3 spans 17 residues. Here the CDR3 DNA reads TGCGCCAGCAGCTTGGGGATTGACAGGGGGTGGACAGATACGCAGTATTTT. Protein: CASSLGIDRGWTDTQYF.

The chain links TRBV29-1 to TRBJ2-2; D unresolved. The V gene lost 6 bases and the J gene lost 5 bases, with 16 bases spanning the gap. Germline loops: CDR1 SQVTM, CDR2 ANQGSEA. CDR3 length: 14 amino acids. The CDR3 loop is CSVMTSTATGELFF. For the CDR3, the DNA is TGCAGCGTCATGACGAGTACAGCGACCGGGGAGCTGTTTTTT.

The chain links TRBV6-6 to TRBJ2-3; 10 positions match TRBD2. Trimming at V came to 7 bases and at J to 6 bases, leaving 10 bases not matched to a gene. This CDR3 comprises 15 residues. Germline V gene lookup returns CDR1 MNHNY and CDR2 SVGAGI (reference sequence). CDR3 DNA: TGTGCCAGCACCCGACAGCGGGGGGGCGCCGATACGCAGTATTTT. It specifies CASTRQRGGADTQYF.

The chain employs TRBV6-6 and TRBJ2-2, with TRBD2 identical over 15 bases. The length of the CDR3 is 15 residues. The V gene's germline CDR1 is MNHNY and CDR2 SVGAGI (reference sequence). Trimming removed 11 bases from V and 5 bases from J; junction bases left unmatched: 6. As DNA, the CDR3 is TGTGCCGCGACAGGGACTAGCGGGAGGACCGGGGAGCTGTTTTTT. This gives the protein CAATGTSGRTGELFF.

The chain carries TRBV11-1 and TRBJ2-1; 10 nucleotides match TRBD2. Per the germline V gene, CDR1 is SGHAT and CDR2 is FQDESV (reference sequence). Trimming removed 0 bases from V and 9 bases from J; junction bases left unmatched: 8. This CDR3 contains 16 residues. The CDR3 DNA reads TGTGCCAGCAGCTTAGCGGGGAGCGGGGGGGCCTCTGAGCAGTTCTTC. This encodes CASSLAGSGGASEQFF.

V usage is TRBV6-6 and J usage is TRBJ1-3, with no clear D. V lost 7 bases, J lost 1 base, and 11 bases lay in between. Germline values: CDR1 MNHNY, CDR2 SVGAGI (reference sequence). The CDR3 contains 14 residues. CDR3 loop: CASIGLESGNTIYF. CDR3 nucleotide sequence: TGTGCCAGCATAGGTCTGGAGTCTGGAAACACCATATATTTT.

CDR3 sequence reads: CASSLAVRVSTEAFF. For the CDR3, the DNA is TGTGCCAGCAGTTTAGCAGTAAGGGTAAGCACTGAAGCTTTCTTT. V gene TRBV28 combines with J gene TRBJ1-1; no definite D call. Germline V gene data show CDR1 as MDHEN and CDR2 as SYDVKM. V was clipped by 2 bases and J by 4 bases, with 14 bases between them. The CDR3 covers 15 residues.

V usage is TRBV29-1 and J usage is TRBJ1-5; unclear D gene. Germline values: CDR1 SQVTM, CDR2 ANQGSEA. This CDR3 has 14 residues. With 8 bases removed from V and 0 bases from J, the gap between germline ends came to 14 bases. The CDR3 coding sequence is TGCAGCTGGGGAGGGATGGGTAGCAATCAGCCCCAGCATTTT. It encodes CSWGGMGSNQPQHF.

The chain couples TRBV6-1 to TRBJ1-2; D unclear. Trimming removed 2 bases from V and 4 bases from J, with 8 bases in between. This CDR3 is built from 13 residues. Germline-derived CDR1 and CDR2 are MNHNS and SASEGT. This CDR3 is CASSENTVYGYTF. For the CDR3, the DNA is TGTGCCAGCAGTGAAAACACAGTCTATGGCTACACCTTC.

The chain's CDR3 is CASSPDRGFYQETQYF. The CDR3 DNA follows: TGTGCCAGCAGCCCCGACAGGGGTTTTTACCAAGAGACCCAGTACTTC. The chain has TRBV7-2 and TRBJ2-5, with 8 bases aligning to TRBD1. V shed 5 bases and J 0 bases; nucleotides not matched to a gene: 8. The CDR3 is made up of 16 amino acids. The germline CDR1 and CDR2 sequences are SGHTA and FQGNSA.

The chain uses TRBV6-5 and TRBJ2-7, with 10 bases identical to TRBD2. The V segment lost 2 bases and the J segment 1 base; nucleotides outside the gene matches: 5. The CDR3 is 16 amino acids. Germline V lookup: CDR1 MNHEY, CDR2 SVGAGI. This chain's CDR3 is CASSYRGSGRSYEQYF. The DNA for the CDR3 is TGTGCCAGCAGTTACCGGGGTAGCGGGAGGTCCTACGAGCAGTACTTC.

CDR3 region: CASRPPGQGTHNEQFF. As DNA, the CDR3 is TGTGCCAGTAGGCCACCGGGACAGGGGACCCACAATGAGCAGTTCTTC. The chain combines TRBV19 with TRBJ2-1; 10 bases align to TRBD1. V trimming: 6 bases; J trimming: 5 bases; junction bases outside the gene matches: 10. The CDR3 is 16 residues long. Germline V gives CDR1 LNHDA, CDR2 SQIVND (reference sequence). The full variable domain, with the rest looked up from reference TRBV19 and TRBJ2-1, is DGGITQSPKYLFRKEGQNVTLSCEQNLNHDAMYWYRQDPGQGLRLIYYSQIVNDFQKGDIAEGYSVSREKKESFPLTVTSAQKNPTAFYLCASRPPGQGTHNEQFFGPGTRLTVL.